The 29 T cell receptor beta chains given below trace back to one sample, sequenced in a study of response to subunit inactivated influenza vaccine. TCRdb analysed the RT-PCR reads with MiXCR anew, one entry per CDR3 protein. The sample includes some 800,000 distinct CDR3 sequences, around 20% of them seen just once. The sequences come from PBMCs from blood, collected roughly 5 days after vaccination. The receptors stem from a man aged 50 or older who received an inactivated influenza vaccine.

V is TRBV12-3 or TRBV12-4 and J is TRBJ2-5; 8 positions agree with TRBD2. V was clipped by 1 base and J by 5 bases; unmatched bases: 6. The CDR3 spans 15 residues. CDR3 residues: CASSLGRGGWETQYF. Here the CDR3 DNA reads TGTGCCAGCAGTTTAGGGCGCGGGGGGTGGGAGACCCAGTACTTC.

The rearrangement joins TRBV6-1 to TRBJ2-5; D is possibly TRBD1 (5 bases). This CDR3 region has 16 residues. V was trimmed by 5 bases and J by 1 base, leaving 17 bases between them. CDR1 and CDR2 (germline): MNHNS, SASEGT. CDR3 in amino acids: CASSRIRTLTQETQYF. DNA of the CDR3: TGTGCCAGCAGTCGCATCCGGACACTTACCCAAGAGACCCAGTACTTC.

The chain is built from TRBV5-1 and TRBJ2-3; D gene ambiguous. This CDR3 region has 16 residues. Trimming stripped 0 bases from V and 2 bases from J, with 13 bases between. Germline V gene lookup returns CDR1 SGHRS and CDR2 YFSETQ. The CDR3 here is CASSLEAQLYTDTQYF. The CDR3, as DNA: TGCGCCAGCAGCTTGGAGGCCCAACTCTACACAGATACGCAGTATTTT.

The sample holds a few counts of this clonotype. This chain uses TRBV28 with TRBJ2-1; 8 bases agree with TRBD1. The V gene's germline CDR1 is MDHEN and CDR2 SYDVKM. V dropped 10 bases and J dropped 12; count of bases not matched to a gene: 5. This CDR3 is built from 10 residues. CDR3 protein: CATAGTGQFF. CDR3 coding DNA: TGTGCCACCGCCGGGACAGGGCAGTTCTTC.

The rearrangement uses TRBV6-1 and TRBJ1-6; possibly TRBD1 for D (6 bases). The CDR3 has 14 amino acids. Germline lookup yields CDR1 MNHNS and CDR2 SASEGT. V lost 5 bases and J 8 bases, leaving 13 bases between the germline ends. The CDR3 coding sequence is TGTGCCAGCAGTCAGACGGAGGGGGATTCACCCCTCCACTTT. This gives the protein CASSQTEGDSPLHF.

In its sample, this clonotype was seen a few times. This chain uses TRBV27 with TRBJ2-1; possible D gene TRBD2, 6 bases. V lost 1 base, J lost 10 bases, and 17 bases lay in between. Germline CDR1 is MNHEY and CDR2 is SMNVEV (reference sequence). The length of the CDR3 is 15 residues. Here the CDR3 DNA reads TGTGCCAGCAGTTTATACCGGGAGTCGCTAGGGGAGCAGTTCTTC. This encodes CASSLYRESLGEQFF.

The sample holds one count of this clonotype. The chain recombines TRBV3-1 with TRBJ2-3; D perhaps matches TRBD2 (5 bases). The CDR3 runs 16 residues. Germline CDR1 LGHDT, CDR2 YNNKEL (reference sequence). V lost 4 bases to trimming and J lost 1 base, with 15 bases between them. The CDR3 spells CASSLGIKGGTDTQYF. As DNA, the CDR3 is TGTGCCAGCAGCCTCGGGATCAAAGGAGGCACAGATACGCAGTATTTT.

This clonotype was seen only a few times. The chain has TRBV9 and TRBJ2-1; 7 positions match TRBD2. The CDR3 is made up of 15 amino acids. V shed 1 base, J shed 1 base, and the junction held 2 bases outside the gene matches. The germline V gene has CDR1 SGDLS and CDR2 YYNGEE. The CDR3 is CASSVSGTSYNEQFF. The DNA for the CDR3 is TGTGCCAGCAGCGTAAGCGGGACGTCCTACAATGAGCAGTTCTTC.

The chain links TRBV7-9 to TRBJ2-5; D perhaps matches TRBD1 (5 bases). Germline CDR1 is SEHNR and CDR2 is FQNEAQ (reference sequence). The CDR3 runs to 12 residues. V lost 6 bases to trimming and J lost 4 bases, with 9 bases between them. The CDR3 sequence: CASSRQIETQYF. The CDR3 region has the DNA TGTGCCAGCAGTAGACAGATAGAGACCCAGTACTTC.

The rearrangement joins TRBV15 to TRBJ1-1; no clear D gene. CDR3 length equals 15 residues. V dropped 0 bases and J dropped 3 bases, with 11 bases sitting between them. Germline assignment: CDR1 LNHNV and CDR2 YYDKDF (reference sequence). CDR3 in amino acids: CATSRDVGRYTEAFF. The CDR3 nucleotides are TGTGCCACCAGCAGAGATGTAGGGCGGTACACTGAAGCTTTCTTT.

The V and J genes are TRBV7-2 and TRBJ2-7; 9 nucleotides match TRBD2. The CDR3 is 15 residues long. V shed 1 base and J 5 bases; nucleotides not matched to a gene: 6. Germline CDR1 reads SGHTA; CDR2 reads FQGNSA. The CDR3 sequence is CASSLVGTSFDEQYF. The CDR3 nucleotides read TGTGCCAGCAGCTTAGTAGGGACTAGCTTTGACGAGCAGTACTTC.

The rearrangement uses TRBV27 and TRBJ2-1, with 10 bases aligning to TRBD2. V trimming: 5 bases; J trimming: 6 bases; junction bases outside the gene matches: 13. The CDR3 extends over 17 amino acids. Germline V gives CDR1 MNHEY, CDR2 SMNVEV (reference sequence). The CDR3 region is CASSPNPAGGAGNEQFF. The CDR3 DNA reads TGTGCCAGCAGTCCGAACCCAGCGGGGGGGGCCGGCAATGAGCAGTTCTTC.

The CDR3 loop reads CASSLEARSSYNEQFF. The CDR3 DNA follows: TGTGCCAGCAGCTTAGAGGCTCGAAGCTCCTACAATGAGCAGTTCTTC. The genes are TRBV7-2 and TRBJ2-1, with D unresolved. This CDR3 has 16 residues. Looked up from germline, CDR1 is SGHTA and CDR2 is FQGNSA. V was shortened by 1 base and J by 0 bases, with 10 bases between the two germline ends.

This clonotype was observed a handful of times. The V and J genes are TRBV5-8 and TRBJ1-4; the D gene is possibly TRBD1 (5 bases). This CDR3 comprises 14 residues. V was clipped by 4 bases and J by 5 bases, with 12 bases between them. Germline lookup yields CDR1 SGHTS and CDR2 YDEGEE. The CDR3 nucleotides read TGTGCCAGCAGCGCGACAGCTGCAAATGAAAAACTGTTTTTT. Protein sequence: CASSATAANEKLFF.

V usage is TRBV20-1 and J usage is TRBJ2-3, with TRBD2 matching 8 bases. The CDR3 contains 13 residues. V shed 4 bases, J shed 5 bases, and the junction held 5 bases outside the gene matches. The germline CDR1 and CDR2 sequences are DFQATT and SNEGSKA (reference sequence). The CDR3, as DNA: TGCAGTGCTATACTAGCGGAAAGAGATACGCAGTATTTT. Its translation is CSAILAERDTQYF.

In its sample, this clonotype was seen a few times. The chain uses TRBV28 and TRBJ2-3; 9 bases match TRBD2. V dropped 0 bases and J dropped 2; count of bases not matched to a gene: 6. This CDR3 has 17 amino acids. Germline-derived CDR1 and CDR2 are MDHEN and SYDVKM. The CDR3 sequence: CASSLWLAGLHTDTQYF. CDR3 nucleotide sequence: TGTGCCAGCAGTTTATGGCTAGCGGGACTTCACACAGATACGCAGTATTTT.

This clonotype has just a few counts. Here the CDR3 DNA reads TGTGCCAGCAGCACCGGGACTAGCGTAAATGAGCAGTTCTTC. Translating gives CASSTGTSVNEQFF. The gene calls are TRBV7-9 and TRBJ2-1; 10 bases align to TRBD2. The CDR3 has 14 residues. Germline-derived CDR1 and CDR2 are SEHNR and FQNEAQ (reference sequence). Trimming cost V 5 bases and J 7 bases; bases outside gene matches: 5.

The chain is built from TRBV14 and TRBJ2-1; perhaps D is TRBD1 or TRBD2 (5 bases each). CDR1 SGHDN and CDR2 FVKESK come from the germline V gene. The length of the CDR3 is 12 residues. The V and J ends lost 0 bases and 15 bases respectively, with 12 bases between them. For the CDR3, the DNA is TGTGCCAGCAGCCAAGATCGGGGCCTTCGGTTCTTC. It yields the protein CASSQDRGLRFF.

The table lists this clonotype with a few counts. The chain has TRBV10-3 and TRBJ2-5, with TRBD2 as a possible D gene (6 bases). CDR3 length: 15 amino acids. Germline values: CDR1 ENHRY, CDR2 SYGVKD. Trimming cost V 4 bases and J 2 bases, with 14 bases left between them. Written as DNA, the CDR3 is TGTGCCATCAGTGTAGGAGGGGCTCCTCAAGAGACCCAGTACTTC. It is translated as CAISVGGAPQETQYF.

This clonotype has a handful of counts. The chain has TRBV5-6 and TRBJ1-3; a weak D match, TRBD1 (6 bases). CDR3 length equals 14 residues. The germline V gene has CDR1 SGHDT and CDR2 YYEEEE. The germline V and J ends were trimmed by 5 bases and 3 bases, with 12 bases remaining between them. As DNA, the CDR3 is TGTGCCAGCAGACTACAGGGATTTGGAAACACCATATATTTT. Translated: CASRLQGFGNTIYF.

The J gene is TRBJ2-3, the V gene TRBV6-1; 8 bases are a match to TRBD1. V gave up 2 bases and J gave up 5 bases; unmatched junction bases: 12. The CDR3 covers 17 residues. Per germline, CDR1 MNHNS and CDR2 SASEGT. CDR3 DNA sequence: TGTGCCAGCAGTGAATCCCCCCCAGGGGGCTGGAGAGATACGCAGTATTTT. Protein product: CASSESPPGGWRDTQYF.

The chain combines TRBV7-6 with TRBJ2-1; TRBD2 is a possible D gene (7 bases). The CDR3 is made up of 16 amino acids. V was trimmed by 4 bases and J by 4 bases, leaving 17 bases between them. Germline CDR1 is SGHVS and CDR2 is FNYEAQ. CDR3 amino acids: CASSWGGREIYNEQFF. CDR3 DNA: TGTGCCAGCAGCTGGGGGGGGCGGGAGATATACAATGAGCAGTTCTTC.

CDR3 residues: CASSPTRLSSYNEQFF. The CDR3 DNA reads as TGCGCCAGCAGCCCGACCCGTCTAAGCTCCTACAATGAGCAGTTCTTC. The chain has TRBV5-1 and TRBJ2-1; D is ambiguous. V was trimmed by 4 bases and J by 0 bases, leaving 14 bases between them. CDR3 size: 16 residues. Germline V gives CDR1 SGHRS, CDR2 YFSETQ.

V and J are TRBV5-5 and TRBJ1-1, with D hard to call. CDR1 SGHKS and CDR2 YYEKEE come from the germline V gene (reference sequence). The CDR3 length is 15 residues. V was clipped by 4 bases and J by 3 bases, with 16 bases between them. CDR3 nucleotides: TGTGCCAGCAGCATGGTGGGTCTGTCAGACACTGAAGCTTTCTTT. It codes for CASSMVGLSDTEAFF.

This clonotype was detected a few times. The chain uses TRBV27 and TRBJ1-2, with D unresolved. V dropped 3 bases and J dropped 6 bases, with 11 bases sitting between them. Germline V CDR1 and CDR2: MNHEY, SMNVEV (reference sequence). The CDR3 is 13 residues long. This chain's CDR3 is CASSFRGSHGYTF. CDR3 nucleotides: TGTGCCAGCAGTTTCCGAGGGTCGCATGGCTACACCTTC.

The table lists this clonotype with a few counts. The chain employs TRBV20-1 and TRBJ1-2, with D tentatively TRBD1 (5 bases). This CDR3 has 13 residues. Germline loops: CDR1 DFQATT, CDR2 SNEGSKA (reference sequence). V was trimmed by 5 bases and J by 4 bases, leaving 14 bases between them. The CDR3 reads CSAPTETLYGYTF. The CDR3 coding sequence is TGCAGTGCTCCGACAGAGACCCTCTATGGCTACACCTTC.

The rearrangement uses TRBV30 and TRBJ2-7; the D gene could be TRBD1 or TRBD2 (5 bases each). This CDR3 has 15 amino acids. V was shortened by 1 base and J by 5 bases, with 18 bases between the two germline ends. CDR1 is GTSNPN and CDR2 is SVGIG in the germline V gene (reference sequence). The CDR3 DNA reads TGTGCCTGGAGTGGCCGGCCATTCGGGGCGGACGAGCAGTACTTC. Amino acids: CAWSGRPFGADEQYF.

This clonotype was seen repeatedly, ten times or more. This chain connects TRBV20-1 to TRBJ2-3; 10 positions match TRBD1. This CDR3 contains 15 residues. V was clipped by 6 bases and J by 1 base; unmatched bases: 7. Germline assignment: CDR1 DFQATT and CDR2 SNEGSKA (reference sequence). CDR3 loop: CSAKFGTGGTDTQYF. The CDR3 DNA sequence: TGCAGTGCGAAGTTTGGGACAGGGGGCACAGATACGCAGTATTTT.

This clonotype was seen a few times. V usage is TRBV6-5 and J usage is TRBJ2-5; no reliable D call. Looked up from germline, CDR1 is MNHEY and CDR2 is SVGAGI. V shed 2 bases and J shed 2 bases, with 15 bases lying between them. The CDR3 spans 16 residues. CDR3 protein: CASSYANWATQETQYF. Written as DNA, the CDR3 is TGTGCCAGCAGTTACGCTAATTGGGCCACTCAAGAGACCCAGTACTTC.